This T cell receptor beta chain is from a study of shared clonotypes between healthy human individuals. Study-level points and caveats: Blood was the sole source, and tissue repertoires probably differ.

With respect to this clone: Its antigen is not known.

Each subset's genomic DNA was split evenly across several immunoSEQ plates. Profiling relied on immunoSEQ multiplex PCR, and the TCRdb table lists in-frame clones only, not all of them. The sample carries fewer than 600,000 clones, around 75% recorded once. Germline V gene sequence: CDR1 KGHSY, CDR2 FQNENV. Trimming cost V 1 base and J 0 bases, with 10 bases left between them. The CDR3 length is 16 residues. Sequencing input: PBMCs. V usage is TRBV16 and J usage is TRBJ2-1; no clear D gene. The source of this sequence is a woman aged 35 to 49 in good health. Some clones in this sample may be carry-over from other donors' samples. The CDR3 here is CASSQYFKSSYNEQFF. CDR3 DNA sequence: TGTGCCAGCAGCCAATATTTCAAGAGCTCCTACAATGAGCAGTTCTTC.